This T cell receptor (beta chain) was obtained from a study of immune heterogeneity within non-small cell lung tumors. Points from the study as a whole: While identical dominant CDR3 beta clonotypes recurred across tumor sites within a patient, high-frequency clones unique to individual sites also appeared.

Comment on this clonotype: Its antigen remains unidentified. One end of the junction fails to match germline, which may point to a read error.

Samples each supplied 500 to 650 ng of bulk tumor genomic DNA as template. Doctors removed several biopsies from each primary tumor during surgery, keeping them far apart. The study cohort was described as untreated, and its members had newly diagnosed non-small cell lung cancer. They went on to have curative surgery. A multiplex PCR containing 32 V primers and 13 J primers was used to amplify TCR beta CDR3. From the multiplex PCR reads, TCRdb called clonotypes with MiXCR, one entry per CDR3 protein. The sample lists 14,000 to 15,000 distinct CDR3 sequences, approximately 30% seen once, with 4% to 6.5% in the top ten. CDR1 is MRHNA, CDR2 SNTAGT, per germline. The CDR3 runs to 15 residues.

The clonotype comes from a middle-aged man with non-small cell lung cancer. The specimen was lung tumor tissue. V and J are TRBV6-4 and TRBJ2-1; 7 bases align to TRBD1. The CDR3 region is CASSEKGQTYNEEFF. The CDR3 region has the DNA TGTGCCAGCAGTGAGAAGGGACAGACGTACAATGAGGAGTTCTTC.